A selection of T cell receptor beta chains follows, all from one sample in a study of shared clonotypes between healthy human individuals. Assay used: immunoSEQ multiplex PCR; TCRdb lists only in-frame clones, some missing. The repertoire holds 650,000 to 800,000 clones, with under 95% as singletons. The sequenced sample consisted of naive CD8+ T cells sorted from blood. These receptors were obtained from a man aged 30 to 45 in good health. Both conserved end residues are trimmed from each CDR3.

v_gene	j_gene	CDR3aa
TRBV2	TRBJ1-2	ASRRTGRGYT
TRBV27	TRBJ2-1	ASTVLGGGNEQF
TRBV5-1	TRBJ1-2	ASSLGLGEGNFYGYT
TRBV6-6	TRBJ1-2	ASSYIQGADGYT
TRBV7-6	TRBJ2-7	ASSLEGTGHYEQY
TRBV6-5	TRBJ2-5	ASSYSSSWGKETQY
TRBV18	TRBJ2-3	ASSSSGTFTDTQY
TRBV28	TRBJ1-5	ASSFTYLEYQPQH
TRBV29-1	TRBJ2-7	SAQQGSSWDEQY
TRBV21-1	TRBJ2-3	ASSKGAGVCTDTQY
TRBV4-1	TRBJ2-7	ASSQVSTYEQY
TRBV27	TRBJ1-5	ASSGQGIQPQH
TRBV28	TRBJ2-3	ASSHNPSTDTQY
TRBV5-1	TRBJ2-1	ASSWAANNEQF
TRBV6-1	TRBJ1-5	ASLGRQAVYQPQH
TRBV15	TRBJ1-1	ATSRVRSGNTEAF
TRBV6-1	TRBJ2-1	ASRGGLSYNEQF
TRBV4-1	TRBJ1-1	ASSHGVLTPEAF
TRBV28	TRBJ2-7	ASSLLSTWQGAFEQY
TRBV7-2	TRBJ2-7	ASSLAVGASSYEQY
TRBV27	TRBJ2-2	ASTSGTTNTGELF
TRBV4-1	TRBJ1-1	ASSQVGEGTEAF
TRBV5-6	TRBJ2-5	ASNLAGAKETQY
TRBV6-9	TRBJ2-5	AGFRRRAETQY
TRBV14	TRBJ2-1	VSSQGGVRGRSSYNEQF
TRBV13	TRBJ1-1	ASSPRARGNTEAF
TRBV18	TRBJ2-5	ASSRREATETQY
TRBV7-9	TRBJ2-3	ASSDYLDTQY
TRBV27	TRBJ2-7	ASSLNTGGDYEQY
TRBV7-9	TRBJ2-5	ASSLSAEEGETQY
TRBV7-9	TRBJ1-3	ASSSVRVTGNTIY
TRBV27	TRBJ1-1	ASSKGPDIEAF
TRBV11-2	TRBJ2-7	ASSQSSYEQY
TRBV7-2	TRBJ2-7	ASSYRGVGEQY
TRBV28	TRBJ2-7	ASSIGQGALEQY
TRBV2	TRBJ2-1	ASNAGGLYNEQF
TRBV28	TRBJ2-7	ASSPLAGASLYEQY
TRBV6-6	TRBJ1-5	ATTPNSNQPQH